This T cell receptor beta chain appears in the sequencing data of a study of T cell responses to AZD1222 COVID-19 vaccine. Study overall: Some second doses came at about 4 weeks and others at about 12 weeks; these were pooled.

Germline V CDR1 and CDR2: SGHTA, FQGNSA. V lost 5 bases and J lost 9; bases outside the gene matches: 4. CDR3 length equals 13 residues. Profiled with immunoSEQ multiplex PCR; TCRdb holds only in-frame clones, not every one. Of 200,000 or so clones in the sample, around 92% were seen once. Specimen: peripheral blood, collected on day 0 of AZD1222 vaccination. The chain is built from TRBV7-2 and TRBJ1-6, with TRBD1 identical over 7 bases. The TCR sequence derives from an adult in good health. CDR3 bases: TGTGCCAGCAGCGATAGGGGGCGTTCACCCCTCCACTTT. Amino acids: CASSDRGRSPLHF. The full variable domain, its missing parts supplied by reference TRBV7-2 and TRBJ1-6, is GAGVSQSPSNKVTEKGKDVELRCDPISGHTALYWYRQSLGQGLEFLIYFQGNSAPDKSGLPSDRFSAERTGGSVSTLTIQRTQQEDSAVYLCASSDRGRSPLHFGNGTRLTVT.